Shown below are 7 T cell receptor beta chains from a single sample sequenced in a study of immune cell composition in non-small cell lung cancer. Generated by immunoSEQ multiplex PCR, the TCRdb table keeps only in-frame clones and is missing some. This table holds 2,500 or so clones, 82% found once. Sequenced material: lung tumor tissue. The receptors derive from a human donor with non-small cell lung cancer.

This clone came up a few times. The chain couples TRBV15 to TRBJ2-7; TRBD1 is a possible D gene (6 bases). Trimming cost V 2 bases and J 6 bases, with 14 bases left between them. This CDR3 is 14 amino acids long. Germline CDR1 LNHNV, CDR2 YYDKDF (reference sequence). CDR3 DNA sequence: TGTGCCACCAGCAGAAAGAACGGACAGCTCGAGCAGTACTTC. Protein product: CATSRKNGQLEQYF.

The chain is built from TRBV19 and TRBJ1-4; D might be TRBD1 (6 bases). The germline CDR1 and CDR2 sequences are LNHDA and SQIVND (reference sequence). The CDR3 runs to 16 residues. Trimming took 8 bases from V and 12 from J, leaving 28 bases between them. In DNA, the CDR3 is TGTGCCAGTTTGAAGGGGGACGGGGCCGTTGAGAAAGAACTGTTTTTT. Its protein is CASLKGDGAVEKELFF.

This chain links TRBV18 with TRBJ1-2; D remains ambiguous. There are 15 residues in the CDR3. With 4 bases removed from V and 8 bases from J, the gap between germline ends came to 20 bases. Per the germline V gene, CDR1 is KGHSH and CDR2 is LQKENI. CDR3 nucleotide sequence: TGTGCCAGCTCACGCGAACCCGGATACTATGAGGGCTACACCTTC. Protein product: CASSREPGYYEGYTF.

This clone is a singleton in its sample. This chain joins TRBV7-6 and TRBJ2-6; D not resolved. Germline loops: CDR1 SGHVS, CDR2 FNYEAQ. The CDR3 sequence is 13 residues long. The V and J ends lost 4 bases and 2 bases respectively, with 3 bases between them. The DNA for the CDR3 is TGTGCCAGCAGCTCTGCTGGGGCCAACGTCCTGACTTTC. Translated, it gives CASSSAGANVLTF.

The CDR3 region has the DNA TGTGCCAGCAGGGGTGGGGACAGCGACTTTGGTGAGCAGTTCTTC. As protein: CASRGGDSDFGEQFF. The chain joins TRBV7-9 to TRBJ2-1, with 7 positions matching TRBD1. Germline CDR1 is SEHNR and CDR2 is FQNEAQ (reference sequence). The CDR3 covers 15 residues. V shed 6 bases and J 9 bases; nucleotides not matched to a gene: 14. The full variable domain, rest sourced from reference TRBV7-9 and TRBJ2-1, is DTGVSQNPRHKITKRGQNVTFRCDPISEHNRLYWYRQTLGQGPEFLTYFQNEAQLEKSRLLSDRFSAERPKGSFSTLEIQRTEQGDSAMYLCASRGGDSDFGEQFFGPGTRLTVL.

The chain is built from TRBV28 and TRBJ1-6; 8 nucleotides align to TRBD1. Trimming removed 9 bases from V and 4 bases from J; junction bases left unmatched: 8. The CDR3 totals 15 residues. Germline CDR1 MDHEN, CDR2 SYDVKM. This chain's CDR3 is CASFNRDRYNSPLHF. The CDR3 DNA sequence: TGTGCCAGTTTTAACCGGGACAGGTATAATTCACCCCTCCACTTT.

This chain joins TRBV5-1 and TRBJ2-4; 9 bases agree with TRBD2. Trimming removed 4 bases from V and 7 bases from J; junction bases left unmatched: 15. Germline V gives CDR1 SGHRS, CDR2 YFSETQ. The length of the CDR3 is 17 residues. The CDR3 DNA follows: TGCGCCAGCAGCGCGGGACTAGCTAGGGGCCACAGGAACATTCAGTACTTC. Its translation: CASSAGLARGHRNIQYF.